These T cell receptor beta chains were read from a single sample in a study of CD8 T cells in ankylosing spondylitis. TCRdb passed the 5' RACE reads through MiXCR, listing each CDR3 protein once. Here the sample spans about 340,000 distinct CDR3 sequences, roughly 15% being singletons. Source material: blood, either unsorted or a sorted T cell fraction (not recorded which). These TCRs come from a male donor with ankylosing spondylitis or in good health (not recorded which). CDR3s include the opening cysteine and the closing phenylalanine or tryptophan. Each record gives: clone size, J gene, V gene, D gene, CDR3 DNA, CDR3 protein. D genes are given only for firm matches. The size of a clone is reported for some rows only, either as once, few or many, or as a class for expanded clones.

NA,TRBJ1-1,TRBV29-1,NA,TGCAGCGTTGAAAACAACCGGGAAGCTTTCTTT,CSVENNREAFF
few,TRBJ2-7,TRBV7-2,TRBD2,TGTGCCAGCAGCTTACCCGGACTAGTGTCGTACTTC,CASSLPGLVSYF
few,TRBJ1-2,TRBV5-5,NA,TGTGCCAGCAGCTTGGACGCGGGGGACTATGGCTACACCTTC,CASSLDAGDYGYTF
few,TRBJ1-5,TRBV6-1,NA,TGTGCCAGCAGGCCGCAGGGGAGCAATCAGCCCCAGCATTTT,CASRPQGSNQPQHF
few,TRBJ2-7,TRBV6-1,TRBD2,TGTGCCAGCGGAACGGAGACTAGCCCACCCTACGAGCAGTACTTC,CASGTETSPPYEQYF
NA,TRBJ2-7,TRBV3-1,NA,TGTGCCAGCAGCCAAGAGGACCCCTACGAGCAGTACTTC,CASSQEDPYEQYF
many,TRBJ2-3,TRBV4-1,NA,TGCGCCAGCAGCCAAGAAAGAACAGATTATAGCACAGATACGCAGTATTTT,CASSQERTDYSTDTQYF
few,TRBJ1-2,TRBV2,NA,TGTGCCAGCAGTGGGACGGATTATGGCTACACCTTC,CASSGTDYGYTF
NA,TRBJ1-3,TRBV7-2,TRBD1,TGTGCCAGCAGACCGCCCGGGACAGGGGGAAACACCATATATTTT,CASRPPGTGGNTIYF
NA,TRBJ2-1,TRBV2,TRBD2,TGTGCCATCCCGACTAGCGGGAGAGGAAATGAGCAGTTCTTC,CAIPTSGRGNEQFF
NA,TRBJ1-1,TRBV4-2,NA,TGTGCCAGCAGCCAAGATGAACGGGTCACTGAAGCTTTCTTT,CASSQDERVTEAFF
few,TRBJ2-5,TRBV29-1,NA,TGCAGCGTGTCCGCCCAAGAGACCCAGTACTTC,CSVSAQETQYF
NA,TRBJ2-5,TRBV20-1,TRBD1,TGCAGTGCTTACAGGGGACAAGAGACCCAGTACTTC,CSAYRGQETQYF
few,TRBJ2-1,TRBV5-1,TRBD2,TGCGCCAGCAGCCCCGGACTAGCGGGAGGGCGGAGCTCCTACAATGAGCAGTTCTTC,CASSPGLAGGRSSYNEQFF
NA,TRBJ2-3,TRBV5-5,NA,TGTGCCAGCAGCCCCCTGAGGAGCCTAAGCACAGATACGCAGTATTTT,CASSPLRSLSTDTQYF
once,TRBJ2-7,TRBV20-1,NA,TGCAGTGCTAGTCGACCTTCCTACGAGCAGTACTTC,CSASRPSYEQYF
few,TRBJ1-1,TRBV5-1,NA,TGCGCCAGCAGCGCCCGAGGGACGGCGAACACTGAAGCTTTCTTT,CASSARGTANTEAFF
NA,TRBJ2-3,TRBV10-2,NA,TGCGCCAGCAGCAAGGGGGGGGGACGTAGCACAGATACGCAGTATTTT,CASSKGGGRSTDTQYF
few,TRBJ2-7,TRBV6-5,NA,TGTGCCAGCAGTTACTCATCGGGCGAGCAGTACTTC,CASSYSSGEQYF
NA,TRBJ1-1,TRBV6-1,NA,TGTGCCAGCAGGTCTATAGGGAGGGGCACTGAAGCTTTCTTT,CASRSIGRGTEAFF
few,TRBJ2-2,TRBV11-2,TRBD2,TGTGCCAGCAGCGGGATTAGCGGGCAGAACACCGGGGAGCTGTTTTTT,CASSGISGQNTGELFF
many,TRBJ1-5,TRBV2,NA,TGTGCCAGCAGGATGCGGCACAGGGACGATCAGCCCCAGCATTTT,CASRMRHRDDQPQHF
NA,TRBJ2-3,TRBV15,TRBD2,TGTGCCACCAGCAGAGCGGGGACTAGGAACCGCCCAGATACGCAGTATTTT,CATSRAGTRNRPDTQYF
NA,TRBJ1-2,TRBV20-1,TRBD1,TGCAGTGCTTTCCAAGAGGTCCGACAGGGTGACGGCTACACCTTC,CSAFQEVRQGDGYTF